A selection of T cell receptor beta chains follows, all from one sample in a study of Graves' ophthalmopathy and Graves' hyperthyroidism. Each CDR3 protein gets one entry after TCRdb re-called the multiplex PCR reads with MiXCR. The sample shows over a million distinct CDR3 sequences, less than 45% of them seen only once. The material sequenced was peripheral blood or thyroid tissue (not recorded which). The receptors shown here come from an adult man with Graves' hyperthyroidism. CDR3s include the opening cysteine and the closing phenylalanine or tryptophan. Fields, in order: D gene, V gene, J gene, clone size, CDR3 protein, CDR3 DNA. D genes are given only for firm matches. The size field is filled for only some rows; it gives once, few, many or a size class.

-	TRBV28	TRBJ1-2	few	CASSSRANYGYTF	TGTGCCAGCAGTTCGCGGGCTAACTATGGCTACACCTTC
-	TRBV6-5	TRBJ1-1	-	CASSNRPYPNTEAFF	TGTGCCAGCAGTAACCGACCCTACCCTAACACTGAAGCTTTCTTT
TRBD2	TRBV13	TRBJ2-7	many	CASSLEIAGGLYEQYF	TGTGCCAGCAGCTTAGAAATCGCGGGAGGCCTCTACGAGCAGTACTTC
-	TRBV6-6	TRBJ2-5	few	CASSQNQGFRETQYF	TGTGCCAGCAGCCAAAACCAGGGGTTTCGGGAGACCCAGTACTTC
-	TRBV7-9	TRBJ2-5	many	CASSPPPVVRETQYF	TGTGCCAGCAGCCCCCCCCCGGTAGTACGTGAGACCCAGTACTTC
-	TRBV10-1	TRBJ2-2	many	CASNKVAGTGELFF	TGCGCCAGCAACAAGGTTGCGGGCACCGGGGAGCTGTTTTTT
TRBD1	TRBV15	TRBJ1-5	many	CATALGQGRPQHF	TGTGCCACCGCCCTCGGACAGGGAAGGCCCCAGCATTTT
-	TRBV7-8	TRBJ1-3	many	CASSLQADSGNTIYF	TGTGCCAGCAGTCTCCAAGCAGACTCTGGAAACACCATATATTTT
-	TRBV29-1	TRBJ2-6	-	CSVEPDTGANVLTF	TGCAGCGTTGAACCCGACACTGGGGCCAACGTCCTGACTTTC
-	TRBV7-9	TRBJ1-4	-	CTSSPGQGNEKLFF	TGTACCAGCAGCCCGGGACAAGGAAATGAAAAACTGTTTTTT
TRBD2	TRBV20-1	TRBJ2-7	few	CSASGPTRGSSGGYEQYF	TGCAGTGCTAGTGGACCCACGAGAGGGTCTAGCGGGGGTTACGAGCAGTACTTC
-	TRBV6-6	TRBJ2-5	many	CASRGDVWETQYF	TGTGCCAGCAGAGGGGACGTCTGGGAGACCCAGTACTTC
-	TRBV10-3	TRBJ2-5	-	CAISDLRRRTQYF	TGTGCCATCAGTGACCTCCGTCGTCGGACCCAGTACTTC
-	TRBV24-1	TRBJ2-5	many	CATSDLAQGRLGTQYF	TGTGCCACCAGTGATTTGGCCCAGGGACGTCTAGGGACCCAGTACTTC
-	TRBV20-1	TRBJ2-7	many	CSARLHDSYEQYF	TGCAGTGCTAGACTCCATGACAGCTACGAGCAGTACTTC
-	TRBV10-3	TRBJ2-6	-	CAIGDLGDRVLRGANVLTF	TGTGCCATCGGTGATTTAGGGGACCGTGTGTTGAGAGGGGCCAACGTCCTGACTTTC
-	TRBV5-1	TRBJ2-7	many	CASSLLGHRDTYEQYF	TGCGCCAGCAGCTTGTTAGGGCACAGGGATACCTACGAGCAGTACTTC
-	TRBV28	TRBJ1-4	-	CASTSVAAGNEKLFF	TGTGCCAGCACTTCAGTCGCCGCCGGCAATGAAAAACTGTTTTTT
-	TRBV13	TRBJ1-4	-	CASSVGSATNEKLFF	TGTGCCAGCAGCGTCGGGTCCGCAACTAATGAAAAACTGTTTTTT
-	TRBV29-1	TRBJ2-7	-	CSVELGLPYEQYF	TGCAGCGTTGAATTAGGACTACCCTACGAGCAGTACTTC
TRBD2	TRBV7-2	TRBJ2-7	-	CASSQTSGNLDSYEQYF	TGTGCCAGCAGCCAAACTAGCGGGAACCTTGACTCCTACGAGCAGTACTTC
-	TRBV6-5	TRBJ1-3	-	CASKNRISGNTIYF	TGTGCCAGCAAAAACAGGATCTCTGGAAACACCATATATTTT
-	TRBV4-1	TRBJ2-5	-	CASSQVSSVQETQYF	TGCGCCAGCAGCCAAGTCTCCTCGGTTCAAGAGACCCAGTACTTC
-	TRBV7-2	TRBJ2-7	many	CASSLTGMASYEQYF	TGTGCCAGCAGCTTAACAGGGATGGCTTCCTACGAGCAGTACTTC
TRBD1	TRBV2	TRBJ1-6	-	CASSYGAGGYSPLHF	TGTGCCAGCAGTTACGGAGCAGGGGGCTATTCACCCCTCCACTTT
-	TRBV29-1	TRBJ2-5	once	CSVVAGREETQYF	TGCAGCGTTGTGGCGGGGCGGGAAGAGACCCAGTACTTC